In this sample, the clone carrying this T cell receptor (beta chain) turned up a few times. Libraries were prepared by immunoSEQ multiplex PCR; TCRdb keeps only in-frame clonotypes and omits some of them. Among 100,000 or so clones, about nine tenths were seen once, and the ten largest hold 2.1%. These data are taken from a study of blood T cell repertoires in COVID-19. Across the whole study: Some COVID-19 samples were acute and others convalescent; all came from the United States, Italy and Spain.

CDR1 is SEHNR and CDR2 is FQNEAQ in the germline V gene (reference sequence). The CDR3 runs to 14 residues. V shed 8 bases and J 6 bases; nucleotides not matched to a gene: 9. This clonotype originated in a man aged 45-65 years with active COVID-19. The sequencing input was peripheral blood. This chain connects TRBV7-9 to TRBJ2-2; TRBD1 matches 7 bases. This chain's CDR3 is CASARQGVSGELFF. The CDR3 DNA reads as TGTGCCAGCGCACGACAGGGAGTTTCCGGGGAGCTGTTTTTT. The whole variable domain, remainder taken from reference TRBV7-9 and TRBJ2-2, is DTGVSQNPRHKITKRGQNVTFRCDPISEHNRLYWYRQTLGQGPEFLTYFQNEAQLEKSRLLSDRFSAERPKGSFSTLEIQRTEQGDSAMYLCASARQGVSGELFFGEGSRLTVL.